Listed here are 20 T cell receptor beta chains from one sample, sequenced in a study of Graves' ophthalmopathy and Graves' hyperthyroidism. RNA transcripts were the source from which TCR beta CDR3 regions were amplified. HTBI primers were used in a first-round RT-PCR, which preceded a second-round multiplex PCR. TCRdb used MiXCR to reprocess the multiplex PCR reads, holding one entry per CDR3 protein. Among almost 750,000 distinct CDR3 sequences listed, roughly two fifths were seen once. Sequenced material: peripheral blood. These receptors were taken from an adult man with Graves' ophthalmopathy.

This clonotype was seen just once. The CDR3 nucleotides are TGTGCCAGCAGCCATACTAGGGAAGAGACCCAGTACTTC. This sequence encodes CASSHTREETQYF. The chain joins TRBV7-3 to TRBJ2-5, with a tentative D call TRBD2 (5 bases). Germline-derived CDR1 and CDR2 are SGHTA and FQGTGA. Trimming cost V 5 bases and J 3 bases, with 10 bases left between them. This CDR3 region has 13 residues.

The chain joins TRBV20-1 to TRBJ1-4; the D gene is possibly TRBD1 (5 bases). The germline CDR1 and CDR2 sequences are DFQATT and SNEGSKA (reference sequence). The V and J ends lost 0 bases and 5 bases respectively, with 13 bases between them. This CDR3 region has 15 residues. CDR3 nucleotides: TGCAGTGCTAGAGATCAGGGCAGAAGAAATGAAAAACTGTTTTTT. This encodes CSARDQGRRNEKLFF.

The rearrangement uses TRBV11-1 and TRBJ2-7; 13 nucleotides line up with TRBD2. CDR1 SGHAT and CDR2 FQDESV come from the germline V gene (reference sequence). V trimming: 0 bases; J trimming: 5 bases; junction bases outside the gene matches: 10. CDR3 length: 18 residues. DNA for the CDR3: TGTGCCAGCAGCTTAGCAGGTACTAGCGGGAGGGCCGGAGACGAGCAGTACTTC. Translating gives CASSLAGTSGRAGDEQYF.

This clonotype was seen at least ten times. The chain links TRBV15 to TRBJ2-6; no firm D call. The germline V and J ends were trimmed by 5 bases and 0 bases, with 5 bases remaining between them. CDR1 and CDR2 from the germline V gene are LNHNV and YYDKDF (reference sequence). CDR3 length equals 14 residues. The CDR3 loop reads CATSVNSGANVLTF. For the CDR3, the DNA is TGTGCCACCAGCGTTAACTCTGGGGCCAACGTCCTGACTTTC.

This clonotype showed up just a few times. The chain combines TRBV20-1 with TRBJ2-7; D remains ambiguous. Germline assignment: CDR1 DFQATT and CDR2 SNEGSKA (reference sequence). The CDR3 is made up of 10 amino acids. The V gene lost 6 bases and the J gene lost 4 bases, with 7 bases spanning the gap. As DNA, the CDR3 is TGCAGTGCCCGAGCTTACGAGCAGTACTTC. The encoded protein is CSARAYEQYF.

This clonotype was picked up many times. V gene TRBV29-1 combines with J gene TRBJ2-7, with D perhaps matching TRBD1 (5 bases). Per germline, CDR1 SQVTM and CDR2 ANQGSEA. V lost 0 bases to trimming and J lost 3 bases, with 15 bases between them. This CDR3 region has 15 residues. The DNA for the CDR3 is TGCAGCGTTGAAGATCTCCAGGGTTTCGTCTACGAGCAGTACTTC. This codes for CSVEDLQGFVYEQYF.

This clonotype has just a few counts. V is TRBV10-2 and J is TRBJ2-7, with D maybe TRBD1 (6 bases). Trimming pared 3 bases from V and 5 bases from J, leaving 11 bases between. The CDR3 is 13 residues long. Germline V gives CDR1 WSHSY, CDR2 SAAADI. The CDR3 region is CASSETGQDEQYF. The CDR3 DNA reads as TGCGCCAGCAGTGAAACAGGGCAAGACGAGCAGTACTTC.

This clonotype came up a few times. The V gene is TRBV7-2, the J gene TRBJ2-7; D is unclear. The CDR3 totals 13 residues. Germline V gene sequence: CDR1 SGHTA, CDR2 FQGNSA. V was trimmed by 3 bases and J by 0 bases, leaving 6 bases between them. CDR3 nucleotides: TGTGCCAGCAGCTTTAAGGACTCCTACGAGCAGTACTTC. Its translation: CASSFKDSYEQYF.

Comment on this clonotype: Its ends do not fully match the called genes, so a read error is possible. J is TRBJ2-7 and V is TRBV5-1, with D unclear. The germline V gene encodes CDR1 SGHRS and CDR2 YFSETQ. The CDR3 totals 14 residues. CDR3 DNA: TGTGCCAGCAGCCCTAAGGCAGGCCCCTACGAGCAGTACTTC. It yields the protein CASSPKAGPYEQYF.

This clonotype was picked up many times. The chain combines TRBV29-1 with TRBJ1-4; no clear D gene. Looked up from germline, CDR1 is SQVTM and CDR2 is ANQGSEA. Trimming cost V 4 bases and J 3 bases, with 9 bases left between them. This CDR3 spans 13 amino acids. This CDR3 reads CSVAETPNEKLFF. CDR3 nucleotide sequence: TGCAGCGTTGCGGAGACACCTAATGAAAAACTGTTTTTT.

Notes on this clonotype: This could be a read error, since a much larger clone is one nucleotide away. The V and J genes are TRBV24-1 and TRBJ1-5; TRBD1 aligns across 7 bases. Per germline, CDR1 KGHDR and CDR2 SFDVKD. The CDR3 loop spans 14 amino acids. Trimming removed 2 bases from V and 5 bases from J; junction bases left unmatched: 2. The CDR3 nucleotides read TGTGCCACCAGTGATTCGACAGGGTATCAGCCCCAGCATTTT. Its protein is CATSDSTGYQPQHF.

The gene calls are TRBV15 and TRBJ2-5, with unresolved D. The germline V gene has CDR1 LNHNV and CDR2 YYDKDF (reference sequence). The CDR3 spans 12 residues. V was shortened by 0 bases and J by 5 bases, with 4 bases between the two germline ends. The CDR3 region is CATSRDTETQYF. The CDR3 coding sequence is TGTGCCACCAGCAGAGATACCGAGACCCAGTACTTC.

About this clonotype: The junction departs from germline at one end; a sequencing error may be responsible. This chain joins TRBV7-9 and TRBJ1-6, with D possibly TRBD1 on 5 matching bases. Germline-derived CDR1 and CDR2 are SEHNR and FQNEAQ (reference sequence). This CDR3 has 15 amino acids. The CDR3 DNA is TGTGCCAGCAGCGTGGGGGGGTCCTATGATTCACCCCTCCACTTT. Residues: CASSVGGSYDSPLHF.

Turning to this clonotype: At one end, the junction sequence differs from germline, possibly due to a read error. This chain connects TRBV24-1 to TRBJ1-5, with TRBD1 as a possible D gene (5 bases). Germline V gene data show CDR1 as KGHDR and CDR2 as SFDVKD. The CDR3 runs to 16 residues. CDR3 in amino acids: CASSPPGRVNKQPQHF. The CDR3, as DNA: TGTGCCAGCAGTCCCCCGGGCAGGGTCAATAAGCAGCCCCAGCATTTT.

To note about this clonotype: Germline is not matched at one junction end, which may reflect a read error. The chain joins TRBV29-1 to TRBJ1-1, with D tentatively TRBD1 (5 bases). The germline gives CDR1 SQVTM, CDR2 ANQGSEA. The length of the CDR3 is 12 residues. This CDR3 is CSVTVADTEAFF. The CDR3 DNA is TGCAGCGTAACTGTCGCGGACACTGAAGCCTTCTTT.

For this clonotype: This may come from a read error, since a much larger clone is one base off. This sequence joins TRBV2 and TRBJ1-1; the D gene is possibly TRBD1 (6 bases). The CDR3 is 14 amino acids. Germline assignment: CDR1 SNHLY and CDR2 FYNNEI. V lost 6 bases, J lost 6 bases, and 17 bases lay in between. CDR3 sequence (DNA): TGTGCCAGCAGACAGGGCCCTAGATTGGCTGAAGCTTTCTTT. Translation gives CASRQGPRLAEAFF.

This clonotype was observed many times. The chain employs TRBV10-3 and TRBJ1-2; D unclear. Trimming left V 10 bases short and J 2 bases short, with 11 bases between. Per germline, CDR1 ENHRY and CDR2 SYGVKD. The CDR3 is made up of 12 amino acids. The CDR3 region is CASAGNNYGYTF. The CDR3 nucleotides are TGTGCCAGTGCCGGGAACAACTATGGCTACACCTTC.

This clonotype was seen at least ten times. The chain combines TRBV10-2 with TRBJ1-5, with D tentatively TRBD1 (5 bases). The V gene lost 3 bases and the J gene lost 2 bases, with 17 bases spanning the gap. The CDR3 has 17 residues. The germline CDR1 and CDR2 sequences are WSHSY and SAAADI. CDR3 sequence reads: CASSDHAGVGGNQPQHF. The CDR3 bases are TGCGCCAGCAGTGACCACGCGGGGGTTGGAGGCAATCAGCCCCAGCATTTT.

This clonotype was counted at least ten times. The chain joins TRBV9 to TRBJ1-3, with D unresolved. CDR3 size: 15 residues. V gave up 0 bases and J gave up 8 bases, with 15 bases separating them. Germline loops: CDR1 SGDLS, CDR2 YYNGEE. This CDR3 reads CASSVAGWEGDTIYF. The CDR3 coding sequence is TGTGCCAGCAGCGTAGCGGGATGGGAAGGAGACACCATATATTTT.

This clonotype was observed a few times. The CDR3 sequence: CASSLATGASSGANVLTF. Written as DNA, the CDR3 is TGTGCCAGCAGCTTAGCTACAGGGGCCAGCTCTGGGGCCAACGTCCTGACTTTC. This rearrangement joins TRBV11-2 to TRBJ2-6; 7 nucleotides agree with TRBD1. The CDR3 has 18 amino acids. V lost 1 base, J lost 0 bases, and 6 bases stayed unmatched. Germline CDR1 reads SGHAT; CDR2 reads FQNNGV.